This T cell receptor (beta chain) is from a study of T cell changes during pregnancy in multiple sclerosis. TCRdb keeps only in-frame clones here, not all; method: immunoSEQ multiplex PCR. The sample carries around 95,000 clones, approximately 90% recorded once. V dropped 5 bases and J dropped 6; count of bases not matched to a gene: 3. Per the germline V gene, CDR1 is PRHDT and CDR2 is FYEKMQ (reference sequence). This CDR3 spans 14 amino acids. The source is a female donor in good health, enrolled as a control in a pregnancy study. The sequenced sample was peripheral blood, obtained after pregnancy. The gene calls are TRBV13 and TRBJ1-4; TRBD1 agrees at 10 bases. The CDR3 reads CASSPGTGDEKLFF. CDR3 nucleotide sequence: TGTGCCAGCAGCCCCGGGACAGGGGATGAAAAACTGTTTTTT.